This T cell receptor (beta chain) was sequenced in a study of blood T cell repertoires in COVID-19. The table came from immunoSEQ multiplex PCR; TCRdb's copy has only in-frame clones and leaves some out. The table records about 200,000 clones, 85% to 90% of them present only once. The V segment lost 3 bases and the J segment 5 bases; nucleotides outside the gene matches: 6. This CDR3 spans 14 amino acids. Germline V gene data show CDR1 as MGHDK and CDR2 as SYGVNS. The sequence was collected from a man between 45 and 60 years old with acute or convalescent COVID-19. Sequencing used peripheral blood. The chain couples TRBV25-1 to TRBJ2-5; 7 positions match TRBD1. Here the CDR3 DNA reads TGTGCCAGCAGTGAGCTAGACAGGGAGGAGACCCAGTACTTC. It yields the protein CASSELDREETQYF.